Following are 21 T cell receptor beta chains from one sample sequenced in a study of blood T cell repertoires in COVID-19. Here immunoSEQ multiplex PCR was the method, and the copy in TCRdb shows in-frame clones only, minus some. The sample gives roughly 200,000 clones, less than 90% of which show up once; 15% to 20% is in the top ten. The sequenced material came from peripheral blood. The receptors shown here come from a woman older than 75 with active or convalescent COVID-19.

The rearrangement links TRBV2 to TRBJ2-3; 8 nucleotides agree with TRBD2. V was pared by 4 bases and J by 6 bases, with 12 bases of the junction left unmatched. The CDR3 spans 16 residues. The germline gives CDR1 SNHLY, CDR2 FYNNEI. Here the CDR3 reads CASSVERGLSGDTQYF. The CDR3 DNA sequence: TGTGCCAGCAGTGTCGAGCGGGGGCTCTCGGGGGATACGCAGTATTTT.

The chain couples TRBV11-3 to TRBJ2-5, with 8 bases fitting TRBD1. The CDR3 has 14 amino acids. Germline values: CDR1 SGHNT, CDR2 YENEEA. Trimming at V came to 3 bases and at J to 5 bases, leaving 5 bases not matched to a gene. The DNA for the CDR3 is TGTGCCAGCAGCTTTCAGGGGGCTGGGGAGACCCAGTACTTC. Residues: CASSFQGAGETQYF.

V and J are TRBV2 and TRBJ1-6, with D tentatively TRBD1 (6 bases). This CDR3 has 14 residues. From germline, CDR1 is SNHLY and CDR2 FYNNEI. V was shortened by 6 bases and J by 7 bases, with 13 bases between the two germline ends. This CDR3 reads CASRARGRNSPLHF. The DNA for the CDR3 is TGTGCCAGCAGGGCCAGGGGTCGCAATTCACCCCTCCACTTT.

The sample holds one count of this clone. This rearrangement joins TRBV6-5 to TRBJ2-5, with 8 bases fitting TRBD1. V shed 5 bases and J 4 bases; nucleotides not matched to a gene: 9. The V gene's germline CDR1 is MNHEY and CDR2 SVGAGI. The CDR3 is made up of 15 amino acids. The CDR3 DNA reads TGTGCCAGCAGTCAGAGGGACAGGTTAGGAGAGACCCAGTACTTC. Amino acid sequence: CASSQRDRLGETQYF.

This chain uses TRBV14 with TRBJ2-7, with 7 positions matching TRBD2. The CDR3 has 14 amino acids. V gave up 10 bases and J gave up 4 bases; unmatched junction bases: 13. CDR1 is SGHDN and CDR2 is FVKESK in the germline V gene. The CDR3 DNA is TGTGCCAAACTAACGGGGGGTTTGAGGTACGAGCAGTACTTC. It codes for CAKLTGGLRYEQYF. Drawing the rest from reference TRBV14 and TRBJ2-7, the complete variable domain is EAGVTQFPSHSVIEKGQTVTLRCDPISGHDNLYWYRRVMGKEIKFLLHFVKESKQDESGMPNNRFLAERTGGTYSTLKVQPAELEDSGVYFCAKLTGGLRYEQYFGPGTRLTVT.

The CDR3 spells CASSTNRGQAQYF. CDR3 coding DNA: TGTGCCAGTAGTACCAACAGGGGACAGGCCCAGTACTTC. This sequence joins TRBV19 and TRBJ2-5; 8 bases line up with TRBD1. This CDR3 region has 13 residues. Looked up from germline, CDR1 is LNHDA and CDR2 is SQIVND (reference sequence). The trim removed 4 bases at V and 9 bases at J, leaving 7 bases unmatched.

The J gene is TRBJ2-7, the V gene TRBV5-1; 7 bases are shared with TRBD1. V gave up 7 bases and J gave up 1 base; unmatched junction bases: 5. The CDR3 totals 13 residues. Germline V gene data show CDR1 as SGHRS and CDR2 as YFSETQ. CDR3 residues: CASRDSDSYEQYF. The DNA of the CDR3 is TGCGCCAGCCGGGACAGCGATTCCTACGAGCAGTACTTC.

This chain joins TRBV2 and TRBJ2-7; TRBD1 might be the D (6 bases). Looked up from germline, CDR1 is SNHLY and CDR2 is FYNNEI. Trimming took 5 bases from V and 6 from J, leaving 14 bases between them. The CDR3 is made up of 13 amino acids. The CDR3: CASSNTGFGEQYF. The CDR3, as DNA: TGTGCCAGCAGTAATACAGGGTTCGGCGAGCAGTACTTC.

The chain carries TRBV18 and TRBJ2-5; D is ambiguous. The CDR3 sequence is 13 residues long. V was cut by 3 bases and J by 5 bases, with 10 bases left in between. Germline V lookup: CDR1 KGHSH, CDR2 LQKENI. In DNA, the CDR3 is TGTGCCAGCTCACCCGCGGATTTGGAGACCCAGTACTTC. It yields the protein CASSPADLETQYF.

This clone has just one count. CDR3 in DNA: TGTGCCAGCAGCCAAGGGACATACTCTGGAAACACCATATATTTT. Protein: CASSQGTYSGNTIYF. The chain is built from TRBV5-8 and TRBJ1-3, with a tentative D call TRBD1 (6 bases). V was trimmed by 4 bases and J by 0 bases, leaving 11 bases between them. CDR3 length: 15 amino acids. Germline lookup yields CDR1 SGHTS and CDR2 YDEGEE.

The chain employs TRBV30 and TRBJ1-1, with D hard to call. Germline-derived CDR1 and CDR2 are GTSNPN and SVGIG (reference sequence). V lost 5 bases and J 2 bases, leaving 9 bases between the germline ends. This CDR3 contains 12 residues. The CDR3 DNA is TGTGCCTGGGCCATCAGAAACACTGAAGCTTTCTTT. It yields the protein CAWAIRNTEAFF.

V is TRBV4-3 and J is TRBJ1-1; D possibly corresponds to TRBD1 (6 bases). This CDR3 has 14 amino acids. CDR1 is LGHNA and CDR2 is YSLEER in the germline V gene. Trimming shortened V by 0 bases and J by 5 bases, and 10 bases separated the two germline ends. CDR3 sequence: CASSQDRGETEAFF. The CDR3, as DNA: TGCGCCAGCAGCCAAGACAGGGGAGAGACTGAAGCTTTCTTT.

The J gene is TRBJ1-1, the V gene TRBV11-2; D not certain. The CDR3 runs 15 residues. Germline-derived CDR1 and CDR2 are SGHAT and FQNNGV. The V end lost 2 bases, the J end lost 1 base, and 11 bases lay between the germline ends. The CDR3 sequence: CASSLLVSWNTEAFF. The DNA for the CDR3 is TGTGCCAGCAGCTTACTAGTTAGCTGGAACACTGAAGCTTTCTTT.

In nucleotides, the CDR3 is TGTGCCAGCAGTAAAGACAGGGATTACGAGCAGTACTTC. Encoded protein: CASSKDRDYEQYF. The chain uses TRBV6-2 or TRBV6-3 and TRBJ2-7; 7 bases line up with TRBD1. The CDR3 has 13 amino acids. V lost 5 bases to trimming and J lost 4 bases; unmatched junction nucleotides: 5. Germline V gene data show CDR1 as MNHEY and CDR2 as SVGEGT.

The V and J genes are TRBV2 and TRBJ2-2, with D possibly matching TRBD2 (6 bases). The CDR3 sequence is 13 residues long. V was pared by 7 bases and J by 1 base, with 7 bases between. The germline CDR1 and CDR2 sequences are SNHLY and FYNNEI. The DNA of the CDR3 is TGTGCCAGCACTAGCGAGAACACCGGGGAGCTGTTTTTT. This codes for CASTSENTGELFF. Variable domain in full (rest from reference TRBV2 and TRBJ2-2): EPEVTQTPSHQVTQMGQEVILRCVPISNHLYFYWYRQILGQKVEFLVSFYNNEISEKSEIFDDQFSVERPDGSNFTLKIRSTKLEDSAMYFCASTSENTGELFFGEGSRLTVL.

This clone was picked up one time. The chain recombines TRBV19 with TRBJ2-7, with 7 bases lining up with TRBD2. The germline gives CDR1 LNHDA, CDR2 SQIVND (reference sequence). Losses at the gene ends were 3 bases for V and 0 bases for J; bases not matched to a gene: 5. The CDR3 consists of 15 residues. CDR3 protein: CASSIQLASSYEQYF. The CDR3 bases are TGTGCCAGTAGTATTCAACTAGCGAGCTCCTACGAGCAGTACTTC.

The V gene is TRBV28, the J gene TRBJ2-7; the match to TRBD1 covers 8 bases. The CDR3 totals 12 residues. Germline loops: CDR1 MDHEN, CDR2 SYDVKM. The V and J ends lost 7 bases and 3 bases, in that order; junction bases with no gene match: 2. CDR3 DNA sequence: TGTGCCAGCACAGGGGGCAGCTACGAGCAGTACTTC. This gives the protein CASTGGSYEQYF.

The gene calls are TRBV6-5 and TRBJ2-1; 8 bases map to TRBD2. This CDR3 has 16 amino acids. CDR1 MNHEY and CDR2 SVGAGI come from the germline V gene. V lost 4 bases and J lost 7; bases outside the gene matches: 12. In nucleotides, the CDR3 is TGTGCCAGCAGTTCCCCGCGGAGCGGGGGAGGGAATGAGCAGTTCTTC. It specifies CASSSPRSGGGNEQFF.

This clone was detected only once. The chain recombines TRBV5-1 with TRBJ2-3; 7 nucleotides align to TRBD1. The CDR3 length is 16 residues. Germline CDR1 SGHRS, CDR2 YFSETQ. Germline trimming cut 0 bases from V and 2 bases from J; bases unmatched to any gene: 6. The CDR3 bases are TGCGCCAGCAGCTTGGCCCGTACAGGGGACACAGATACGCAGTATTTT. Residues: CASSLARTGDTDTQYF.

This clone has ten or more counts. The genes are TRBV6-2 or TRBV6-3 and TRBJ2-2; maybe TRBD1 (5 bases). V lost 5 bases and J 1 base, leaving 11 bases between the germline ends. CDR1 and CDR2 from the germline V gene are MNHEY and SVGEGT. This CDR3 has 15 amino acids. Written as DNA, the CDR3 is TGTGCCAGCAGTATCGTCCAGGGGAACACCGGGGAGCTGTTTTTT. This gives the protein CASSIVQGNTGELFF.

The rearrangement links TRBV19 to TRBJ2-1, with TRBD2 matching 10 bases. The V segment lost 5 bases and the J segment 2 bases; nucleotides outside the gene matches: 12. The CDR3 has 18 residues. CDR1 and CDR2 from the germline V gene are LNHDA and SQIVND (reference sequence). In DNA, the CDR3 is TGTGCCAGTAGTTCTAACTCGGGAAGCGGGGGGGCCTACAATGAGCAGTTCTTC. Encoded protein: CASSSNSGSGGAYNEQFF.